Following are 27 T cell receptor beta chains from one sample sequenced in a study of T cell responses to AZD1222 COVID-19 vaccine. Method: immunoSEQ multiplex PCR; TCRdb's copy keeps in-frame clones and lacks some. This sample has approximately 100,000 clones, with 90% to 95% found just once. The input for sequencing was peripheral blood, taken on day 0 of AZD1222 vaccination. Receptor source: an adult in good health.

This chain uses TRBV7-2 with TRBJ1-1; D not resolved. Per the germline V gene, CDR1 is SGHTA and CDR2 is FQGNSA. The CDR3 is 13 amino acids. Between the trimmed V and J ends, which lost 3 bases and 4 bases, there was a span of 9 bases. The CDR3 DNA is TGTGCCAGCAGCTTGAGATTCCCCACTGAAGCTTTCTTT. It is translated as CASSLRFPTEAFF.

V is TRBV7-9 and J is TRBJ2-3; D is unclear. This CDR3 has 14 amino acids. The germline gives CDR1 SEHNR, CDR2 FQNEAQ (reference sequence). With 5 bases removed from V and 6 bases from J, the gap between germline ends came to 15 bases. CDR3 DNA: TGTGCCAGCAGCACGCCACCCTTTGCGGATACGCAGTATTTT. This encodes CASSTPPFADTQYF.

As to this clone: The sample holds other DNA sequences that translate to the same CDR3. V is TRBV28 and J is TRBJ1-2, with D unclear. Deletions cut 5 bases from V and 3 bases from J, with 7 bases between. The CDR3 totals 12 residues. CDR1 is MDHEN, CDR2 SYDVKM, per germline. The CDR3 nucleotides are TGTGCCAGCAGTCCGGGAGACTATGGCTACACCTTC. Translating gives CASSPGDYGYTF.

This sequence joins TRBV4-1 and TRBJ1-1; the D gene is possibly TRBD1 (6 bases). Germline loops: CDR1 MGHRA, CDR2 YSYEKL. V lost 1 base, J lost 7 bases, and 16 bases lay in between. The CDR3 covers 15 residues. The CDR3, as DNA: TGCGCCAGCAGCCAAGTCGGGGGGCCGAAGATTGAAGCTTTCTTT. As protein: CASSQVGGPKIEAFF.

In DNA, the CDR3 is TGTGCCAGCAGCCGTCAAACGGGAGGGTACAATGAGCAGTTCTTC. Translating it yields CASSRQTGGYNEQFF. V gene TRBV7-2 combines with J gene TRBJ2-1, with 8 nucleotides matching TRBD2. This CDR3 contains 15 residues. The germline V gene has CDR1 SGHTA and CDR2 FQGNSA. V lost 5 bases, J lost 4 bases, and 7 bases stayed unmatched.

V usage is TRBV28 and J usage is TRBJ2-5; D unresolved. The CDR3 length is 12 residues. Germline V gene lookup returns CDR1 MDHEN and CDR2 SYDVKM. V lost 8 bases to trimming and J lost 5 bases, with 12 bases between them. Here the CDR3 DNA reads TGTGCCAGCGAAGGACGGGTTGAGACCCAGTACTTC. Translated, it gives CASEGRVETQYF.

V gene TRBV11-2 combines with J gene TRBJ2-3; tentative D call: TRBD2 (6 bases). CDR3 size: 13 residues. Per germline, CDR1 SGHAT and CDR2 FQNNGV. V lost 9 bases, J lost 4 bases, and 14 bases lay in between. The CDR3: CASGRQGSDTQYF. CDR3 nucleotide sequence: TGTGCCAGTGGGAGGCAGGGCTCAGATACGCAGTATTTT.

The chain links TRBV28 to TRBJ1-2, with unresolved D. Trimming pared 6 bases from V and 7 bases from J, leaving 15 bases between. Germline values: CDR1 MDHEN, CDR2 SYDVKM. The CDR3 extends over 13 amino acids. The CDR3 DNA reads TGTGCCAGCAGCACGGGCGGGTTGCGTGGCTACACCTTC. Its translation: CASSTGGLRGYTF.

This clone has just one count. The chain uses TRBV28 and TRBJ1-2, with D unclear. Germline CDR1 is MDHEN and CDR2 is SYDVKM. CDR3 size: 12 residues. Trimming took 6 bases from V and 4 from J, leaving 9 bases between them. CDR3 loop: CASRRDGYGYTF. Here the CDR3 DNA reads TGTGCCAGCAGACGGGATGGCTATGGCTACACCTTC.

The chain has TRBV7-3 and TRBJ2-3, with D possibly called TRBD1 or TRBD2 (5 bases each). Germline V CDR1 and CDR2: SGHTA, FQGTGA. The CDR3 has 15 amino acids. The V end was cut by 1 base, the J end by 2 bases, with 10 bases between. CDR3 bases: TGTGCCAGCAGCTTAAGGGGACCAATCACAGATACGCAGTATTTT. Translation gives CASSLRGPITDTQYF. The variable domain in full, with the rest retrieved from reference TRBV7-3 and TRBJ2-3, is GAGVSQTPSNKVTEKGKYVELRCDPISGHTALYWYRQSLGQGPEFLIYFQGTGAADDSGLPNDRFFAVRPEGSVSTLKIQRTERGDSAVYLCASSLRGPITDTQYFGPGTRLTVL.

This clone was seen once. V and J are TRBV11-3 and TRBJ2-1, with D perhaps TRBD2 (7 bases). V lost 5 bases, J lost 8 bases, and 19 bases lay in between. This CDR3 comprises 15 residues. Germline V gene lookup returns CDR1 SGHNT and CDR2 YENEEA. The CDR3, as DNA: TGTGCCAGCAGCGGCATACAGGGAGGGGGGGATGAGCAGTTCTTC. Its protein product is CASSGIQGGGDEQFF.

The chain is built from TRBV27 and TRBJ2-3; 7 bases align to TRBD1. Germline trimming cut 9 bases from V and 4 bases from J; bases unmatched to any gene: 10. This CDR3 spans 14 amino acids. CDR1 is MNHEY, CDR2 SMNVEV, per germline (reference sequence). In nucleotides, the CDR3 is TGTGCCAGTTCAGACAGGGATGGGGCAGATACGCAGTATTTT. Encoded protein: CASSDRDGADTQYF.

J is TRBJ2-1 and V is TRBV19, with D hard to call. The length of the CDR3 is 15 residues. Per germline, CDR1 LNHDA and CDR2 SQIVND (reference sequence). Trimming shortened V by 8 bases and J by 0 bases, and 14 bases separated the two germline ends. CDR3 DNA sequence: TGTGCCAGTGGTGTAGGCCTTAGCTCCTACAATGAGCAGTTCTTC. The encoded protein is CASGVGLSSYNEQFF. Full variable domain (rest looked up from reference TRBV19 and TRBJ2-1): DGGITQSPKYLFRKEGQNVTLSCEQNLNHDAMYWYRQDPGQGLRLIYYSQIVNDFQKGDIAEGYSVSREKKESFPLTVTSAQKNPTAFYLCASGVGLSSYNEQFFGPGTRLTVL.

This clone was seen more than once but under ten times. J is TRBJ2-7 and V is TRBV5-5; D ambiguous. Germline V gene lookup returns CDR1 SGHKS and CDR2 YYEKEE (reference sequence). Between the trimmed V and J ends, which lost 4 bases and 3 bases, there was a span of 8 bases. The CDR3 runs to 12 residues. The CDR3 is CASSLDGYEQYF. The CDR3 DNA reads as TGTGCCAGCAGCCTAGACGGCTACGAGCAGTACTTC.

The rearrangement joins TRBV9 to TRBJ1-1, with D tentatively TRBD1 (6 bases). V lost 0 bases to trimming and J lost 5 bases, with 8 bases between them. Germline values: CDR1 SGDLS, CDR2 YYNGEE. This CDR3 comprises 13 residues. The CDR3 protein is CASSVVQGTEAFF. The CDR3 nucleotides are TGTGCCAGCAGCGTAGTGCAGGGGACTGAAGCTTTCTTT.

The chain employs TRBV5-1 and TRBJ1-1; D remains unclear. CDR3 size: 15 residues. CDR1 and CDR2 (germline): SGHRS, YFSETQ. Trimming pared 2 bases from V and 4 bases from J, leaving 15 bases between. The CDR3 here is CASSFSSGVGTEAFF. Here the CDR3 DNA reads TGCGCCAGCAGCTTTTCTTCCGGTGTTGGCACTGAAGCTTTCTTT.

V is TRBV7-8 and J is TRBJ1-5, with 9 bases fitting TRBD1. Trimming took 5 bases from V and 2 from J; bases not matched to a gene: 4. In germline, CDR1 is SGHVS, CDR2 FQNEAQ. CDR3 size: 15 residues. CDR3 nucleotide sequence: TGTGCCAGCAGCCTACAGGGGGCCGGCAATCAGCCCCAGCATTTT. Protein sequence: CASSLQGAGNQPQHF.

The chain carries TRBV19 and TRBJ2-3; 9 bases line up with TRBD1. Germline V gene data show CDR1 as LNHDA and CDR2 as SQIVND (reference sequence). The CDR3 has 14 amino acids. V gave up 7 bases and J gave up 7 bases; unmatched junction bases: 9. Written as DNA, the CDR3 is TGTGCCAGTACCCCGGGACAGGGCCCAAATACGCAGTATTTT. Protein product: CASTPGQGPNTQYF.

Here the CDR3 DNA reads TGTGCCAGCAGCCTTTGGACACTACTCAGCAATCAGCCCCAGCATTTT. It codes for CASSLWTLLSNQPQHF. The V call is TRBV3-1 (or the pseudogene TRBV3-2), the J call TRBJ1-5; possibly TRBD1 for D (5 bases). Germline-derived CDR1 and CDR2 are LGHDT and YNNKEL (reference sequence). With 4 bases removed from V and 1 base from J, the gap between germline ends came to 14 bases. The CDR3 sequence is 16 residues long.

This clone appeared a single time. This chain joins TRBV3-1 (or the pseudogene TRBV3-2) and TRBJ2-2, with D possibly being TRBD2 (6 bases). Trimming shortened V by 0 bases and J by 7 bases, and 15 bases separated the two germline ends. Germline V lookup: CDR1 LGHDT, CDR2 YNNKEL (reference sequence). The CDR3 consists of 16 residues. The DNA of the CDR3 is TGTGCCAGCAGCCAAGATGGGGGGTTATCTTTCGGGGAGCTGTTTTTT. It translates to CASSQDGGLSFGELFF.

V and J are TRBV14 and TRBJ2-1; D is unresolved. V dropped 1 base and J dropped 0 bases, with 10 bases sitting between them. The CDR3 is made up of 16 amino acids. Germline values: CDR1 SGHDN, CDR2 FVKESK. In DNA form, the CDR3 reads TGTGCCAGCAGCCAAGTCGGCGGTAGCTCCTACAATGAGCAGTTCTTC. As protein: CASSQVGGSSYNEQFF.

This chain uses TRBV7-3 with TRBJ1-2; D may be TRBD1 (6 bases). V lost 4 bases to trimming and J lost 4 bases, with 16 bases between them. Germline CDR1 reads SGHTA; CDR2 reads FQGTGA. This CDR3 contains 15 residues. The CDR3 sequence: CASSWNGGRSYGYTF. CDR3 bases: TGTGCCAGCAGCTGGAATGGGGGGCGAAGCTATGGCTACACCTTC.

The CDR3 loop is CAISGTGDATEAFF. The CDR3, as DNA: TGTGCCATCAGTGGGACAGGGGATGCCACTGAAGCTTTCTTT. The rearrangement joins TRBV10-3 to TRBJ1-1; 9 bases agree with TRBD1. V shed 4 bases, J shed 4 bases, and the junction held 4 bases outside the gene matches. The CDR3 has 14 amino acids. Germline V gives CDR1 ENHRY, CDR2 SYGVKD.

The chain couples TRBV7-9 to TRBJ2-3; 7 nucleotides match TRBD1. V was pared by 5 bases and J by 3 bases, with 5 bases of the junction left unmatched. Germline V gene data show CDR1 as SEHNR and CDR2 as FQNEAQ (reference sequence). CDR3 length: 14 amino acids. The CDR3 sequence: CASSPGQSTDTQYF. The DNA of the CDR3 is TGTGCCAGCAGCCCGGGACAGAGTACAGATACGCAGTATTTT.

The CDR3 DNA reads TGTGCCACCATGACAGGGTCCCTTGGCTACACCTTC. It codes for CATMTGSLGYTF. The genes are TRBV25-1 and TRBJ1-2; 7 positions agree with TRBD1. J lost 7 bases, V lost 10 bases, and 9 bases had no gene match. This CDR3 comprises 12 residues. CDR1 and CDR2 from the germline V gene are MGHDK and SYGVNS.

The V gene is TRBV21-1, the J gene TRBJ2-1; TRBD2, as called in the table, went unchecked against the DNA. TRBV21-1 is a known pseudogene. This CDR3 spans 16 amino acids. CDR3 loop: CASSKVGLAAYNEQFF. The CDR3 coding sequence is TGTGCCAGCAGCAAAGTAGGGCTAGCGGCTTACAATGAGCAGTTCTTC.

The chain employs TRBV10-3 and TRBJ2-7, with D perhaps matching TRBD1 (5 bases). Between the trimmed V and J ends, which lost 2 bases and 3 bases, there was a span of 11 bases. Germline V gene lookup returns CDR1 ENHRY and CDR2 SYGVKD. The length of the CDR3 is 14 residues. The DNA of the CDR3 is TGTGCCATCAGTGAGGCACAGGCCAACTACGAGCAGTACTTC. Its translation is CAISEAQANYEQYF.